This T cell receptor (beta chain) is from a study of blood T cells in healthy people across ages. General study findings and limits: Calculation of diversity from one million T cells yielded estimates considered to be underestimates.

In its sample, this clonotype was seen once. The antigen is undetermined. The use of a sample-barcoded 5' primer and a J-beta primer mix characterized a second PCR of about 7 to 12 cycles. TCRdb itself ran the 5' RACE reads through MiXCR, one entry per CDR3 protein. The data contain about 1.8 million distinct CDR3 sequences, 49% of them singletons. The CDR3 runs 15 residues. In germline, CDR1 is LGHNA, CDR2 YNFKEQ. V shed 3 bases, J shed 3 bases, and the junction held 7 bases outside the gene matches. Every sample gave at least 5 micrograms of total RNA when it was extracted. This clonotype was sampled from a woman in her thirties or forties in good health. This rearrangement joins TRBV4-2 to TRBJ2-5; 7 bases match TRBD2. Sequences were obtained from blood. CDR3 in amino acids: CASSQRLAGKETQYF. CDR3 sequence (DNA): TGTGCCAGCAGCCAGAGACTAGCAGGCAAAGAGACCCAGTACTTC.